This TCR beta chain was recovered during a study of T-cell memory formation after mild COVID-19. TCRdb passed the 5' RACE reads through MiXCR, listing each CDR3 protein once. The table shows 120,000 to 150,000 distinct CDR3 sequences, with roughly 19% occurring only once. This clonotype was observed a few times. This CDR3 region has 21 residues. V was clipped by 5 bases and J by 6 bases; unmatched bases: 23. This rearrangement joins TRBV12-3 or TRBV12-4 to TRBJ2-3, with 13 bases that match TRBD2. The source is an adult woman who had mild COVID-19 (a few samples of this study predate the infection). Cell type and time point are not known. Material for sequencing was PBMCs or a T cell subset sorted from them (not recorded which). The CDR3 here is CASSPSGLAGFVGRGADTQYF. The CDR3 DNA reads as TGTGCCAGCAGTCCCTCGGGACTAGCGGGATTTGTCGGTCGGGGTGCCGATACGCAGTATTTT.